Following are 11 T cell receptor beta chains from one sample sequenced in a study of blood T cell repertoires in COVID-19. Measured with immunoSEQ multiplex PCR; TCRdb has only the in-frame clones, and not every one. The profile shows approximately 250,000 clones, about 79% of them singletons. Material: peripheral blood. These receptors all come from a man aged 40-49 years who had recovered from COVID-19.

V gene TRBV15 combines with J gene TRBJ2-6; 8 bases line up with TRBD2. The CDR3 is 14 residues long. From germline, CDR1 is LNHNV and CDR2 YYDKDF (reference sequence). The V segment lost 11 bases and the J segment 0 bases; nucleotides outside the gene matches: 3. The CDR3 loop reads CASAGGSGANVLTF. CDR3 DNA: TGTGCCTCGGCGGGAGGCTCTGGGGCCAACGTCCTGACTTTC.

The genes are TRBV30 and TRBJ2-7; D may be TRBD1 (6 bases). Germline V gives CDR1 GTSNPN, CDR2 SVGIG (reference sequence). The CDR3 covers 11 residues. The CDR3 here is CAMRGNYEQYF. The CDR3 DNA reads as TGTGCGATGAGGGGGAACTACGAGCAGTACTTC.

This sequence joins TRBV5-8 and TRBJ1-6; 7 nucleotides line up with TRBD1. The CDR3 has 19 amino acids. V shed 1 base, J shed 0 bases, and the junction held 10 bases outside the gene matches. CDR1 and CDR2 (germline): SGHTS, YDEGEE. The DNA of the CDR3 is TGTGCCAGCAGCTTGATAGGGACAGCCTTTAGCTCCTATAATTCACCCCTCCACTTT. It codes for CASSLIGTAFSSYNSPLHF.

This clone was recorded a few times. The chain is built from TRBV7-2 and TRBJ1-2, with D hard to call. Germline assignment: CDR1 SGHTA and CDR2 FQGNSA. This CDR3 has 13 residues. Trimming stripped 5 bases from V and 7 bases from J, with 14 bases between. The CDR3 sequence: CASSPRFGGGYTF. DNA of the CDR3: TGTGCCAGCAGCCCTCGTTTCGGCGGTGGCTACACCTTC.

The genes are TRBV29-1 and TRBJ2-7, with TRBD1 matching over 12 bases. J lost 5 bases, V lost 5 bases, and 4 bases had no gene match. CDR3 length: 13 amino acids. CDR1 and CDR2 from the germline V gene are SQVTM and ANQGSEA. This CDR3 is CSVRDRGHHEQYF. The DNA of the CDR3 is TGCAGCGTTAGGGACAGGGGGCACCACGAGCAGTACTTC.

Comments on this clone: Relative to the germline gene, one junction end is altered; a read error may explain this. This chain joins TRBV12-3 or TRBV12-4 and TRBJ1-2, with 7 bases aligning to TRBD1. This CDR3 is built from 13 residues. CDR3 sequence reads: CASSYLGQQNLSF. As DNA, the CDR3 is TGTGCCAGCAGTTATCTGGGACAGCAAAACCTCTCCTTC.

The chain carries TRBV11-2 and TRBJ1-3; TRBD1 might be the D (5 bases). The CDR3 is 15 amino acids. Deletions cut 5 bases from V and 0 bases from J, with 11 bases between. The germline V gene has CDR1 SGHAT and CDR2 FQNNGV. As DNA, the CDR3 is TGTGCCAGCAGCCACGGGGGGAGCTCTGGAAACACCATATATTTT. Translated, it gives CASSHGGSSGNTIYF.

The CDR3 coding sequence is TGTGCCAGCAGTCGACAGGGGGCGCGCTCCTCACTATCGGATGGCTACACCTTC. Translated: CASSRQGARSSLSDGYTF. The chain is built from TRBV6-6 and TRBJ1-2, with TRBD1 matching 10 bases. CDR3 length equals 18 residues. J lost 6 bases, V lost 5 bases, and 18 bases had no gene match. The germline CDR1 and CDR2 sequences are MNHNY and SVGAGI (reference sequence).

The rearrangement uses TRBV9 and TRBJ1-3; D not certain. The CDR3 has 14 residues. The V end was cut by 2 bases, the J end by 0 bases, with 6 bases between. CDR1 and CDR2 (germline): SGDLS, YYNGEE. DNA of the CDR3: TGTGCCAGCAGCGTCAGGAACTCTGGAAACACCATATATTTT. It yields the protein CASSVRNSGNTIYF.

The rearrangement joins TRBV9 to TRBJ2-6; 9 positions agree with TRBD1. From germline, CDR1 is SGDLS and CDR2 YYNGEE. This CDR3 has 15 residues. Trimming removed 7 bases from V and 4 bases from J; junction bases left unmatched: 6. Written as DNA, the CDR3 is TGTGCCAGCGGAGGACAGGGGACGGGGGCCAACGTCCTGACTTTC. Protein sequence: CASGGQGTGANVLTF.

This chain uses TRBV11-2 with TRBJ2-7; D is undetermined. The length of the CDR3 is 13 residues. V was cut by 1 base and J by 1 base, with 5 bases left in between. The V gene's germline CDR1 is SGHAT and CDR2 FQNNGV. In DNA form, the CDR3 reads TGTGCCAGCAGCTTAGTCCTATCCTACGAGCAGTACTTC. Translated, it gives CASSLVLSYEQYF.